This T cell receptor (beta chain) derives from a study of blood T cell repertoires in COVID-19 (TCRdb year 2020). Background for the entire study: The collaborator samples originated in the United States, Italy and Spain and spanned the acute and convalescent phases of COVID-19. The prospective study material was composed of cDNA or gDNA derived from T cells, B-cell-depleted T cells, or PBMCs. The dataset comprised deeply sampled blood TCRbeta repertoires from subjects exposed to, actively infected with, or recovered from COVID-19. A freely available public database, intended as a resource for researchers studying the immune response to SARS-CoV-2, is where the repertoires were released. Samples were obtained from the ongoing ImmuneRACE study (first 160 participants) and from 950 to 1,500 subjects provided by 6 global collaborators. The sample metadata nearly always contained a de-identified subject ID, COVID-19 status, age in years and sex. Where available, HLA class I and class II types were taken from metadata supplied by the sample provider and were not determined by assay-based typing.

TCRbeta CDR3 regions were amplified from genomic DNA using the immunoSEQ Assay, a bias-controlled multiplex PCR. The original pipeline was this. Nucleated cell counts per sample were estimated from amplification of reference gene primers within the assay. Sequence reads were collapsed and filtered to measure the absolute abundance of every unique TCRbeta CDR3 rearrangement. Productive Simpson clonality was computed per sample as the square root of Simpson's diversity index over productive rearrangements. Held by TCRdb, this immuneACCESS table contains in-frame sequences only and omits some clones. Under half of the omission traces to an unresolved V gene where checked; the cause of the rest is unknown. From that table come the V and J calls and clone size; the DNA was used to work out D and trimming. Recorded for this sample are about 69,000 clones; 85% to 90% of them occurred a single time. In total, the top ten clones hold about 5% of the sample.

On this clone itself: This clone's antigen is unknown. Base qualities are not at hand, and no much larger clone is one base apart.

The collaborating institutions used their own protocols to collect whole blood in K2EDTA tubes. Collaborator samples were shipped for TCRbeta analysis as frozen whole blood, isolated PBMCs, or DNA extracted from either sample type. The full study reports these points: The amount of clinical and demographic metadata varied by source and participant and was provided uncurated.

The trim is 6 bases for V and 6 bases for J, with a gap of 9 bases between the germline ends. CDR3 length: 12 amino acids, cysteine to phenylalanine. The kept DNA is CDR3 alone, 36 bases in frame from the first base. Sequencing input: peripheral blood. The TCR originated in a man between 45 and 60 years old with acute or convalescent COVID-19. The V and J genes are TRBV12-3 or TRBV12-4 and TRBJ1-5; TRBD1 could be the D gene, as 6 bases match. The CDR3 is CASSTGTQPQHF. The nucleotide sequence is TGTGCCAGCAGCACAGGGACTCAGCCCCAGCATTTT.